Shown below are 30 T cell receptor beta chains from a single sample sequenced in a study of T cell responses to AZD1222 COVID-19 vaccine. Assay used: immunoSEQ multiplex PCR; TCRdb lists only in-frame clones, some missing. The data hold 94,000 or so clones, with around 90% observed a single time. Sequencing used peripheral blood, obtained on day 0 of AZD1222 vaccination. The receptors derive from an adult in good health.

This sequence joins TRBV19 and TRBJ2-6; no firm D call. Looked up from germline, CDR1 is LNHDA and CDR2 is SQIVND (reference sequence). Trimming pared 7 bases from V and 0 bases from J, leaving 16 bases between. The CDR3 extends over 17 amino acids. The DNA of the CDR3 is TGTGCCAGTACTCTGTCGGCAGGCCTCTCTGGGGCCAACGTCCTGACTTTC. Translating gives CASTLSAGLSGANVLTF.

V is TRBV27 and J is TRBJ1-2; D call uncertain. The germline gives CDR1 MNHEY, CDR2 SMNVEV (reference sequence). This CDR3 comprises 13 residues. Trimming left V 0 bases short and J 8 bases short, with 10 bases between. In DNA form, the CDR3 reads TGTGCCAGCAGTTTATCGGTGGGGTTCGGCTACACCTTC. Encoded protein: CASSLSVGFGYTF.

V is TRBV28 and J is TRBJ1-1, with a weak D call TRBD1 (6 bases). The V gene lost 5 bases and the J gene lost 0 bases, with 16 bases spanning the gap. Germline loops: CDR1 MDHEN, CDR2 SYDVKM. This CDR3 comprises 16 residues. The CDR3 DNA reads as TGTGCCAGCAGTCTCCACCAGGGGACCCTGAACACTGAAGCTTTCTTT. Protein: CASSLHQGTLNTEAFF.

The rearrangement links TRBV2 to TRBJ1-1; 7 bases line up with TRBD1. The V gene's germline CDR1 is SNHLY and CDR2 FYNNEI. The CDR3 runs to 14 residues. With V trimmed by 5 bases and J by 4 bases, 7 bases remained unmatched. CDR3 sequence reads: CASSSQGGPTEAFF. In nucleotides, the CDR3 is TGTGCCAGCAGTTCCCAGGGGGGCCCCACTGAAGCTTTCTTT.

The chain has TRBV12-5 and TRBJ2-1, with 7 bases matching TRBD2. V shed 3 bases, J shed 10 bases, and the junction held 9 bases outside the gene matches. CDR3 length: 14 residues. The germline gives CDR1 LGHNT, CDR2 FRNRAP. CDR3 sequence: CASGFGTPSGEQFF. In nucleotides, the CDR3 is TGTGCTAGTGGTTTTGGTACCCCTAGCGGAGAGCAGTTCTTC.

The chain recombines TRBV19 with TRBJ1-2; D unresolved. CDR3 length: 14 residues. V lost 6 bases and J lost 4, with 15 bases in between. CDR1 is LNHDA, CDR2 SQIVND, per germline (reference sequence). The DNA of the CDR3 is TGTGCCAGTAGCCTCACGGATTATCTCTATGGCTACACCTTC. Amino acids: CASSLTDYLYGYTF.

The chain has TRBV18 and TRBJ2-3, with D perhaps matching TRBD2 (5 bases). CDR1 and CDR2 from the germline V gene are KGHSH and LQKENI. Deletions cut 1 base from V and 2 bases from J, with 7 bases between. The CDR3 totals 14 residues. This CDR3 is CASSPQDFTDTQYF. As DNA, the CDR3 is TGTGCCAGCTCACCACAGGACTTCACAGATACGCAGTATTTT. The variable domain in full, completed from reference TRBV18 and TRBJ2-3, reads NAGVMQNPRHLVRRRGQEARLRCSPMKGHSHVYWYRQLPEEGLKFMVYLQKENIIDESGMPKERFSAEFPKEGPSILRIQQVVRGDSAAYFCASSPQDFTDTQYFGPGTRLTVL.

J is TRBJ2-1 and V is TRBV28; D gene uncertain. V gave up 2 bases and J gave up 7 bases, with 0 bases separating them. The CDR3 has 10 amino acids. Germline values: CDR1 MDHEN, CDR2 SYDVKM. CDR3: CASSLNEQFF. DNA of the CDR3: TGTGCCAGCAGTTTAAATGAGCAGTTCTTC.

This clone was seen a few times. The genes are TRBV21-1 and TRBJ1-2. TRBV21-1 is termed a pseudogene. The CDR3 spans 17 residues. The CDR3, as DNA: TGTGCCAGCAGCAAACGGCCCCCTCGAGGGTATAGCTATGGCTACACCTTC. This codes for CASSKRPPRGYSYGYTF.

This sequence joins TRBV4-2 and TRBJ2-2; TRBD1 agrees at 8 bases. CDR3 size: 16 residues. V shed 0 bases and J 5 bases; nucleotides not matched to a gene: 5. The germline gives CDR1 LGHNA, CDR2 YNFKEQ. In DNA form, the CDR3 reads TGTGCCAGCAGCCAAGATATGACAGGGGTGACCGGGGAGCTGTTTTTT. This encodes CASSQDMTGVTGELFF.

This sequence joins TRBV29-1 and TRBJ1-2, with unresolved D. Trimming removed 8 bases at V and 4 bases at J, with 11 bases between. This CDR3 contains 11 residues. Germline V lookup: CDR1 SQVTM, CDR2 ANQGSEA. The chain's CDR3 is CSSESGYGYTF. CDR3 sequence (DNA): TGCAGCTCGGAGAGTGGCTATGGCTACACCTTC.

The chain has TRBV9 and TRBJ2-2; 14 nucleotides line up with TRBD2. Germline V gives CDR1 SGDLS, CDR2 YYNGEE. This CDR3 is built from 18 residues. Trimming took 4 bases from V and 7 from J; bases not matched to a gene: 12. In DNA form, the CDR3 reads TGTGCCAGCAGCCTCCGACTAGCGGGAGGGCCGATCGGCGGGGAGCTGTTTTTT. This translates into CASSLRLAGGPIGGELFF. Drawing the rest from reference TRBV9 and TRBJ2-2, the complete variable domain is DSGVTQTPKHLITATGQRVTLRCSPRSGDLSVYWYQQSLDQGLQFLIQYYNGEERAKGNILERFSAQQFPDLHSELNLSSLELGDSALYFCASSLRLAGGPIGGELFFGEGSRLTVL.

The chain carries TRBV7-3 and TRBJ2-2, with unresolved D. CDR1 is SGHTA, CDR2 FQGTGA, per germline. The CDR3 has 17 residues. V lost 2 bases and J lost 3, with 16 bases in between. CDR3 region: CASSLVIGGRHTGELFF. The CDR3 nucleotides are TGTGCCAGCAGCTTAGTTATTGGTGGCAGGCACACCGGGGAGCTGTTTTTT. The entire variable domain, with the rest obtained from reference TRBV7-3 and TRBJ2-2, is as follows: GAGVSQTPSNKVTEKGKYVELRCDPISGHTALYWYRQSLGQGPEFLIYFQGTGAADDSGLPNDRFFAVRPEGSVSTLKIQRTERGDSAVYLCASSLVIGGRHTGELFFGEGSRLTVL.

The chain uses TRBV7-2 and TRBJ2-3, with TRBD2 matching 8 bases. Germline V gene sequence: CDR1 SGHTA, CDR2 FQGNSA. The CDR3 is made up of 14 amino acids. V dropped 5 bases and J dropped 3; count of bases not matched to a gene: 4. The CDR3 DNA reads TGTGCCAGCAGCCTCCGACTAGCGACAGATACGCAGTATTTT. It codes for CASSLRLATDTQYF. The full variable domain, rest sourced from reference TRBV7-2 and TRBJ2-3, is GAGVSQSPSNKVTEKGKDVELRCDPISGHTALYWYRQSLGQGLEFLIYFQGNSAPDKSGLPSDRFSAERTGGSVSTLTIQRTQQEDSAVYLCASSLRLATDTQYFGPGTRLTVL.

The chain couples TRBV6-2 or TRBV6-3 to TRBJ1-1, with 10 bases fitting TRBD1. Germline CDR1 MNHEY, CDR2 SVGEGT. This CDR3 comprises 13 residues. V trimming: 6 bases; J trimming: 11 bases; junction bases outside the gene matches: 9. The CDR3 DNA is TGTGCCAGCAGCCTGACAGGGGGCGCCAGGGCTTTCTTT. Residues: CASSLTGGARAFF.

This chain joins TRBV3-1 (or the pseudogene TRBV3-2) and TRBJ2-2; 7 bases match TRBD2. This CDR3 is 14 amino acids long. The germline CDR1 and CDR2 sequences are LGHDT and YNNKEL (reference sequence). Unmatched junction bases numbered 11, after V lost 6 bases and J lost 10 bases. CDR3 coding DNA: TGTGCCAGCAGACATAGCGGGTCCGGGGAGGAGCTGTTTTTT. Translation gives CASRHSGSGEELFF.

Here the CDR3 reads CASSRTDNGYNEQFF. In DNA form, the CDR3 reads TGTGCCAGCAGTCGGACAGATAACGGGTACAATGAGCAGTTCTTC. V and J are TRBV28 and TRBJ2-1; perhaps TRBD1 as D (6 bases). The CDR3 has 15 amino acids. Germline-derived CDR1 and CDR2 are MDHEN and SYDVKM. Trimming cost V 5 bases and J 4 bases, with 15 bases left between them. The full variable domain, its missing parts supplied by reference TRBV28 and TRBJ2-1, is DVKVTQSSRYLVKRTGEKVFLECVQDMDHENMFWYRQDPGLGLRLIYFSYDVKMKEKGDIPEGYSVSREKKERFSLILESASTNQTSMYLCASSRTDNGYNEQFFGPGTRLTVL.

This clone was observed a single time. J is TRBJ2-4 and V is TRBV7-9; perhaps TRBD1 as D (5 bases). Germline CDR1 SEHNR, CDR2 FQNEAQ (reference sequence). This CDR3 spans 17 amino acids. The germline V and J ends were trimmed by 1 base and 0 bases, with 13 bases remaining between them. The CDR3 region is CASSLVGRQLAKNIQYF. The CDR3 nucleotides read TGTGCCAGCAGCTTAGTCGGCAGACAGCTAGCCAAAAACATTCAGTACTTC. Complete variable domain (other parts from reference TRBV7-9 and TRBJ2-4): DTGVSQNPRHKITKRGQNVTFRCDPISEHNRLYWYRQTLGQGPEFLTYFQNEAQLEKSRLLSDRFSAERPKGSFSTLEIQRTEQGDSAMYLCASSLVGRQLAKNIQYFGAGTRLSVL.

The rearrangement uses TRBV6-6 and TRBJ2-3, with 9 bases matching TRBD2. CDR1 is MNHNY and CDR2 is SVGAGI in the germline V gene (reference sequence). V was pared by 11 bases and J by 2 bases, with 5 bases of the junction left unmatched. The CDR3 runs 13 residues. The CDR3: CAGAGGTTDTQYF. The CDR3 bases are TGTGCCGGAGCGGGAGGCACCACAGATACGCAGTATTTT.

V is TRBV9 and J is TRBJ1-4; D not certain. Germline loops: CDR1 SGDLS, CDR2 YYNGEE. The V end lost 2 bases, the J end lost 6 bases, and 2 bases lay between the germline ends. The CDR3 covers 11 residues. CDR3: CASSVYEKLFF. DNA of the CDR3: TGTGCCAGCAGCGTCTATGAAAAACTGTTTTTT.

This chain links TRBV5-6 with TRBJ1-1, with D perhaps matching TRBD1 (5 bases). Trimming cost V 3 bases and J 7 bases, with 7 bases left between them. The length of the CDR3 is 11 residues. Germline V gene data show CDR1 as SGHDT and CDR2 as YYEEEE. The CDR3 nucleotides read TGTGCCAGCAGCTGGGGCTATGAAGCTTTCTTT. It yields the protein CASSWGYEAFF.

V gene TRBV19 combines with J gene TRBJ2-5, with 14 bases aligning to TRBD2. Trimming at V came to 6 bases and at J to 3 bases, leaving 6 bases not matched to a gene. Germline V lookup: CDR1 LNHDA, CDR2 SQIVND (reference sequence). The CDR3 covers 16 residues. The CDR3 loop is CASRSEGLAGEETQYF. Written as DNA, the CDR3 is TGTGCCAGTAGGTCCGAGGGACTAGCGGGAGAAGAGACCCAGTACTTC.

The chain joins TRBV21-1 to TRBJ2-6; TRBD1 is the table's D call and was not checked against the DNA. TRBV21-1 is listed as a pseudogene. The length of the CDR3 is 19 residues. CDR3 loop: CASSEGAGSAVLGANVLTF. The CDR3 bases are TGTGCCAGCAGCGAAGGGGCAGGGTCGGCTGTGTTAGGGGCCAACGTCCTGACTTTC.

This clone appeared once. The chain carries TRBV3-1 (or the pseudogene TRBV3-2) and TRBJ2-4; maybe TRBD1 (6 bases). The CDR3 is made up of 14 amino acids. V dropped 4 bases and J dropped 7 bases, with 14 bases sitting between them. From germline, CDR1 is LGHDT and CDR2 YNNKEL (reference sequence). The CDR3 coding sequence is TGTGCCAGCAGCCCATACAAGAGGGGGAACATTCAGTACTTC. As protein: CASSPYKRGNIQYF.

The V call is TRBV27, the J call TRBJ1-5; no reliable D call. Looked up from germline, CDR1 is MNHEY and CDR2 is SMNVEV (reference sequence). Trimming cost V 1 base and J 1 base, with 11 bases left between them. This CDR3 spans 16 amino acids. The CDR3 nucleotides read TGTGCCAGCAGTTTATACGGCGCTCGGAGCAATCAGCCCCAGCATTTT. Protein: CASSLYGARSNQPQHF.

The chain couples TRBV7-3 to TRBJ2-7, with TRBD1 matching over 9 bases. The ends lost 4 bases at V and 6 bases at J; junction bases unmatched: 4. This CDR3 contains 13 residues. Per the germline V gene, CDR1 is SGHTA and CDR2 is FQGTGA. The CDR3 nucleotides read TGTGCCAGCAGCTCAATGACAGGGGGCGAGCAGTACTTC. Its protein is CASSSMTGGEQYF. The full variable domain, its missing parts supplied by reference TRBV7-3 and TRBJ2-7, is GAGVSQTPSNKVTEKGKYVELRCDPISGHTALYWYRQSLGQGPEFLIYFQGTGAADDSGLPNDRFFAVRPEGSVSTLKIQRTERGDSAVYLCASSSMTGGEQYFGPGTRLTVT.

This clone was counted only a few times. The CDR3 spells CAISELGLRQPQHF. DNA of the CDR3: TGTGCCATCAGTGAGCTGGGGTTGCGTCAGCCCCAGCATTTT. This rearrangement joins TRBV10-3 to TRBJ1-5; D is unresolved. CDR3 size: 14 residues. Germline V gene sequence: CDR1 ENHRY, CDR2 SYGVKD. With 2 bases removed from V and 6 bases from J, the gap between germline ends came to 11 bases.

The chain employs TRBV19 and TRBJ1-5; 8 bases agree with TRBD1. The CDR3 has 14 amino acids. Trimming at V came to 5 bases and at J to 6 bases, leaving 6 bases not matched to a gene. Germline assignment: CDR1 LNHDA and CDR2 SQIVND (reference sequence). CDR3 in amino acids: CASSSQGDGQPQHF. The CDR3 DNA reads TGTGCCAGTAGTTCACAGGGGGACGGTCAGCCCCAGCATTTT.

The genes are TRBV20-1 and TRBJ1-4; D ambiguous. Germline CDR1 and CDR2: DFQATT and SNEGSKA (reference sequence). Deletions cut 6 bases from V and 8 bases from J, with 10 bases between. The CDR3 is 11 residues long. The CDR3 DNA is TGCAGTGCCAAAGACCGAGAAAAACTGTTTTTT. Protein sequence: CSAKDREKLFF.

The CDR3 loop reads CASSQGPQETQYF. The CDR3 region has the DNA TGCGCCAGCAGCCAAGGACCCCAAGAGACCCAGTACTTC. The rearrangement uses TRBV4-1 and TRBJ2-5, with no clear D. CDR1 is MGHRA and CDR2 is YSYEKL in the germline V gene. This CDR3 has 13 amino acids. The V end was cut by 1 base, the J end by 1 base, with 4 bases between.